This record covers a single TCR beta chain. This table comes from immunoSEQ multiplex PCR, and its TCRdb copy is limited to in-frame clones, with some not included. The table shows 150,000 or so clones, with around 90% occurring only once. The data were taken from a study of control samples from healthy donors and cancer patients. The ends were cut back, 3 bases at V and 1 base at J, with 4 bases in the middle. The length of the CDR3 is 13 residues. The chain joins TRBV12-3 or TRBV12-4 to TRBJ1-5; D is uncertain. This TCR was sampled from a man younger than 35 in good health. Sequenced material: blood. CDR3 loop: CASSLMSNQPQHF. CDR3 nucleotide sequence: TGTGCCAGCAGTTTGATGAGCAATCAGCCCCAGCATTTT.